This is a list of T cell receptor beta chains from one sample in a study of control samples from healthy donors and cancer patients. Some clones are missing from TCRdb's copy, which holds only in-frame ones; the method was immunoSEQ multiplex PCR. The sample lists 100,000 to 150,000 clones; about 92% were seen once. Sequenced sample: PBMCs. These receptors all stem from a man aged 80 or over with head and neck cancer. Each CDR3 is given with its conserved first and last residue. Each record gives: clone size, D gene, V gene, J gene, CDR3 protein, CDR3 DNA. The D gene is left open where the match is weak. Clone size is given for some rows only: seen once, a few or many times, or a class if the clone is expanded.

size: NA; D: TRBD2; V: TRBV11-2; J: TRBJ2-1; CDR3: CASSLVSGGRLSNEQFF; DNA: TGTGCCAGCAGCTTAGTCTCCGGCGGGAGGTTAAGCAATGAGCAGTTCTTC
size: NA; D: NA; V: TRBV7-6; J: TRBJ2-7; CDR3: CASSPPEIYEQYF; DNA: TGTGCCAGCAGCCCCCCAGAAATCTACGAGCAGTACTTC
size: NA; D: TRBD1; V: TRBV29-1; J: TRBJ1-1; CDR3: CSVEAGGRNTEAFF; DNA: TGCAGCGTTGAGGCAGGGGGTAGGAACACTGAAGCTTTCTTT
size: NA; D: TRBD2; V: TRBV7-6; J: TRBJ2-1; CDR3: CASSFGGRALSEQFF; DNA: TGTGCCAGCAGCTTTGGCGGGAGGGCCTTAAGTGAGCAGTTCTTC
size: NA; D: TRBD2; V: TRBV6-5; J: TRBJ2-1; CDR3: CASSYPGGKNEQFF; DNA: TGTGCCAGCAGTTACCCGGGGGGGAAGAATGAGCAGTTCTTC
size: NA; D: NA; V: TRBV5-1; J: TRBJ2-5; CDR3: CASSFRQAQETQYF; DNA: TGCGCCAGCAGCTTCCGACAGGCACAAGAGACCCAGTACTTC
size: NA; D: NA; V: TRBV15; J: TRBJ2-2; CDR3: CATSRAGRGELFF; DNA: TGTGCCACCAGCAGAGCTGGGCGGGGGGAGCTGTTTTTT
size: NA; D: NA; V: TRBV27; J: TRBJ2-3; CDR3: CASSSSGWGTDTQYF; DNA: TGTGCCAGCAGCTCCAGCGGTTGGGGCACAGATACGCAGTATTTT
size: NA; D: NA; V: TRBV6-5; J: TRBJ2-5; CDR3: CASTADLKETQYF; DNA: TGTGCCAGCACTGCAGACCTAAAAGAGACCCAGTACTTC
size: NA; D: NA; V: TRBV19; J: TRBJ2-2; CDR3: CASSIVGIGELFF; DNA: TGTGCCAGTAGTATAGTGGGGATTGGGGAGCTGTTTTTT
size: NA; D: NA; V: TRBV3-1/TRBV3-2; J: TRBJ1-2; CDR3: CASSPLRFGSPPGGYGYTF; DNA: TGTGCCAGCAGCCCCTTGAGGTTCGGCAGCCCGCCTGGTGGCTATGGCTACACCTTC
size: NA; D: TRBD1; V: TRBV5-8; J: TRBJ1-5; CDR3: CASNRQGSNQPQHF; DNA: TGTGCCAGCAACCGACAGGGTAGCAATCAGCCCCAGCATTTT
size: NA; D: TRBD2; V: TRBV7-6; J: TRBJ2-1; CDR3: CASSPRSGGSYNEQFF; DNA: TGTGCCAGCAGCCCAAGGAGCGGGGGCTCCTACAATGAGCAGTTCTTC
size: NA; D: TRBD1; V: TRBV4-1; J: TRBJ1-4; CDR3: CASSPGGFEKLFF; DNA: TGCGCCAGCAGCCCAGGGGGCTTTGAAAAACTGTTTTTT
size: NA; D: TRBD2; V: TRBV19; J: TRBJ2-7; CDR3: CASSSGGSYEQYF; DNA: TGTGCCAGTAGTAGCGGGGGATCCTACGAGCAGTACTTC
size: once; D: NA; V: TRBV5-1; J: TRBJ2-7; CDR3: CASSLQGGTGEQYF; DNA: TGCGCCAGCAGCCTCCAGGGGGGGACAGGCGAGCAGTACTTC
size: NA; D: NA; V: TRBV19; J: TRBJ1-5; CDR3: CASGASGRGQPQHF; DNA: TGTGCCAGTGGGGCCTCAGGGCGAGGTCAGCCCCAGCATTTT
size: few; D: NA; V: TRBV30; J: TRBJ2-1; CDR3: CAWNPKESPQLF; DNA: TGTGCCTGGAACCCGAAAGAGTCCCCCCAACTCTTC
size: NA; D: TRBD1; V: TRBV12-3/TRBV12-4; J: TRBJ1-1; CDR3: CASSLGQGREAFF; DNA: TGTGCCAGCAGTTTGGGACAGGGCAGAGAAGCTTTCTTT
size: NA; D: NA; V: TRBV6-5; J: TRBJ2-7; CDR3: CASSQGLGQREQYF; DNA: TGTGCCAGCAGCCAGGGACTCGGGCAGCGCGAGCAGTACTTC
size: NA; D: TRBD1; V: TRBV7-9; J: TRBJ1-1; CDR3: CASSSRQGGTEAFF; DNA: TGTGCCAGCAGCTCGCGACAGGGAGGGACTGAAGCTTTCTTT
size: once; D: NA; V: TRBV3-1/TRBV3-2; J: TRBJ2-7; CDR3: CASSQERQGSYEQYF; DNA: TGTGCCAGCAGCCAAGAACGCCAGGGCTCCTACGAGCAGTACTTC
size: NA; D: NA; V: TRBV24-1; J: TRBJ2-7; CDR3: CATSKSRWRSGAEQYF; DNA: TGTGCCACCAGTAAAAGTCGGTGGCGTTCGGGCGCCGAGCAGTACTTC
size: NA; D: NA; V: TRBV30; J: TRBJ1-6; CDR3: CAWSMGPKSSYNSPLHF; DNA: TGTGCCTGGAGTATGGGACCCAAGAGCTCCTATAATTCACCCCTCCACTTT
size: NA; D: NA; V: TRBV19; J: TRBJ2-7; CDR3: CATRDMGGEQYF; DNA: TGTGCCACCCGGGACATGGGAGGCGAGCAGTACTTC
size: NA; D: NA; V: TRBV30; J: TRBJ1-1; CDR3: CAWRRTWGTEAFF; DNA: TGTGCCTGGAGGAGGACCTGGGGCACTGAAGCTTTCTTT
size: NA; D: NA; V: TRBV9; J: TRBJ2-7; CDR3: CASSPSGRYEQYF; DNA: TGTGCCAGCAGCCCCAGCGGGCGGTACGAGCAGTACTTC
size: NA; D: TRBD1; V: TRBV7-2; J: TRBJ2-2; CDR3: CASSLDRENTGELFF; DNA: TGTGCCAGCAGCCTGGACAGGGAGAACACCGGGGAGCTGTTTTTT
size: NA; D: TRBD2; V: TRBV7-9; J: TRBJ2-1; CDR3: CASSFELLAGEQFF; DNA: TGTGCCAGCAGCTTTGAACTTCTAGCGGGTGAGCAGTTCTTC
size: NA; D: NA; V: TRBV16; J: TRBJ1-2; CDR3: CASSHVYPLQSPGYTF; DNA: TGTGCCAGCAGCCACGTGTACCCTTTACAGTCGCCGGGCTACACCTTC
size: NA; D: NA; V: TRBV5-6; J: TRBJ2-7; CDR3: CASTLGSDSYEQYF; DNA: TGTGCCAGCACTTTGGGGAGTGACTCCTACGAGCAGTACTTC
size: NA; D: NA; V: TRBV18; J: TRBJ2-1; CDR3: CASSPPSGRGNEQFF; DNA: TGTGCCAGCTCACCACCGTCGGGGCGAGGCAATGAGCAGTTCTTC
size: NA; D: TRBD2; V: TRBV5-6; J: TRBJ2-3; CDR3: CASSLVTSGADTQYF; DNA: TGTGCCAGCAGCTTGGTTACTAGCGGGGCAGATACGCAGTATTTT
size: once; D: NA; V: TRBV10-3; J: TRBJ2-2; CDR3: CAISQPLSGPGGLFF; DNA: TGTGCCATCAGCCAGCCCCTATCAGGGCCCGGGGGGCTGTTTTTT
size: NA; D: TRBD2; V: TRBV7-2; J: TRBJ2-7; CDR3: CASSKQAGKQYEQYF; DNA: TGTGCCAGCAGCAAACAAGCGGGGAAACAGTACGAGCAGTACTTC
size: once; D: NA; V: TRBV5-1; J: TRBJ1-6; CDR3: CASSTRSMGIPPLHF; DNA: TGCGCCAGCAGTACTAGGTCAATGGGGATACCACCCCTCCACTTT
size: NA; D: NA; V: TRBV18; J: TRBJ1-4; CDR3: CASSPPAGGRFF; DNA: TGTGCCAGCTCACCCCCAGCTGGGGGCAGGTTTTTT
size: NA; D: TRBD2; V: TRBV2; J: TRBJ2-7; CDR3: CASSEEGSGSSIKYF; DNA: TGTGCCAGCAGTGAAGAAGGGAGCGGGAGTTCTATTAAGTACTTC
size: NA; D: NA; V: TRBV24-1; J: TRBJ1-1; CDR3: CATSDLAGGTEAFF; DNA: TGTGCCACCAGTGATTTGGCAGGAGGCACTGAAGCTTTCTTT
size: NA; D: NA; V: TRBV14; J: TRBJ2-7; CDR3: CASSHIGGPLYEQYF; DNA: TGTGCCAGCAGCCATATAGGGGGACCCCTCTACGAGCAGTACTTC
size: NA; D: TRBD2; V: TRBV11-3; J: TRBJ2-1; CDR3: CASSLGLAGGNEQFF; DNA: TGTGCCAGCAGCTTAGGACTAGCGGGAGGGAATGAGCAGTTCTTC
size: NA; D: NA; V: TRBV12-5; J: TRBJ2-7; CDR3: CASGLGTTYEQYF; DNA: TGTGCTAGTGGTCTAGGGACAACCTACGAGCAGTACTTC
size: once; D: TRBD1; V: TRBV10-3; J: TRBJ1-1; CDR3: CASRDRGFSGTEAFF; DNA: TGTGCCTCCCGGGACAGGGGTTTTTCGGGGACTGAAGCTTTCTTT
size: NA; D: NA; V: TRBV21-1; J: TRBJ1-1; CDR3: CASSSHPTEEGTEAFF; DNA: TGTGCCAGCAGCTCCCACCCCACTGAGGAGGGCACTGAAGCTTTCTTT
size: NA; D: TRBD1; V: TRBV10-1; J: TRBJ1-2; CDR3: CASSDGQGTHGYTF; DNA: TGCGCCAGCAGTGATGGACAGGGAACCCATGGCTACACCTTC
size: NA; D: TRBD2; V: TRBV6-6; J: TRBJ2-1; CDR3: CASSPGTIYNEQFF; DNA: TGTGCCAGCAGTCCCGGGACTATATACAATGAGCAGTTCTTC
size: NA; D: NA; V: TRBV5-1; J: TRBJ1-3; CDR3: CASSLGASGGNTIYF; DNA: TGCGCCAGCAGCCTCGGCGCTTCGGGTGGAAACACCATATATTTT
size: NA; D: TRBD1; V: TRBV19; J: TRBJ2-3; CDR3: CATAPGGADTQYF; DNA: TGTGCCACCGCCCCAGGGGGCGCAGATACGCAGTATTTT
size: NA; D: NA; V: TRBV29-1; J: TRBJ1-1; CDR3: CSVQGGGPNTEAFF; DNA: TGCAGCGTTCAAGGAGGGGGACCGAACACTGAAGCTTTCTTT
size: NA; D: NA; V: TRBV19; J: TRBJ2-3; CDR3: CASSIMRRGTDTQYF; DNA: TGTGCCAGTAGTATCATGAGGCGCGGCACAGATACGCAGTATTTT
size: once; D: NA; V: TRBV6-5; J: TRBJ2-2; CDR3: CASSTPLGGELFF; DNA: TGTGCCAGCAGTACCCCACTTGGGGGGGAGCTGTTTTTT
size: NA; D: TRBD1; V: TRBV4-1; J: TRBJ2-7; CDR3: CASSQEGFSGTGGYEQYF; DNA: TGCGCCAGCAGCCAAGAGGGTTTTTCCGGGACAGGGGGCTACGAGCAGTACTTC
size: NA; D: NA; V: TRBV11-2; J: TRBJ1-1; CDR3: CASSLAGVGTEAFF; DNA: TGTGCCAGCAGCTTAGCCGGAGTAGGCACTGAAGCTTTCTTT
size: NA; D: NA; V: TRBV2; J: TRBJ2-7; CDR3: CATHSYEQYF; DNA: TGTGCCACCCACTCCTACGAGCAGTACTTC
size: NA; D: NA; V: TRBV14; J: TRBJ2-3; CDR3: CASSPQAYTQYF; DNA: TGTGCCAGCAGCCCACAAGCTTATACGCAGTATTTT
size: NA; D: NA; V: TRBV30; J: TRBJ1-2; CDR3: CAWSLRADHGVAKLDYGYTF; DNA: TGTGCCTGGAGTTTACGGGCCGACCATGGTGTAGCCAAACTTGACTATGGCTACACCTTC
size: NA; D: NA; V: TRBV4-2; J: TRBJ2-7; CDR3: CASSLLTGYRDPYEQYF; DNA: TGTGCCAGCAGCCTGCTAACGGGGTACAGGGATCCCTACGAGCAGTACTTC
size: few; D: TRBD1; V: TRBV5-8; J: TRBJ2-2; CDR3: CASSPGQGDTGELFF; DNA: TGTGCCAGCAGCCCGGGACAGGGAGACACCGGGGAGCTGTTTTTT
size: NA; D: TRBD1; V: TRBV7-9; J: TRBJ2-7; CDR3: CASSTGKDRGFLSYEQYF; DNA: TGTGCCAGCAGCACCGGGAAAGACAGGGGCTTTTTATCCTACGAGCAGTACTTC
size: NA; D: TRBD2; V: TRBV6-5; J: TRBJ2-1; CDR3: CASRSLAHVEQFF; DNA: TGTGCCAGCAGGTCACTAGCGCACGTTGAGCAGTTCTTC